A single sample gave rise to the 28 T cell receptor beta chains below, sequenced in a study of blood T cell repertoires in COVID-19. Produced via immunoSEQ multiplex PCR; TCRdb's table is partial and in-frame only. The data hold 240,000 or so clones, with roughly 86% observed a single time. The material sequenced was PBMCs or T cells enriched from blood (not recorded which). The receptors derive from a woman in her 40s with acute COVID-19.

The rearrangement links TRBV30 to TRBJ2-3, with 9 bases fitting TRBD2. Germline CDR1 reads GTSNPN; CDR2 reads SVGIG (reference sequence). V trimming: 3 bases; J trimming: 6 bases; junction bases outside the gene matches: 16. The CDR3 length is 17 residues. CDR3: CAWSSLRTSAGSDTQYF. The CDR3 nucleotides are TGTGCCTGGAGCTCCCTCCGGACTAGCGCTGGCTCCGATACGCAGTATTTT.

This clone was picked up one time. This chain uses TRBV25-1 with TRBJ2-1, with 9 bases lining up with TRBD2. Germline V gene lookup returns CDR1 MGHDK and CDR2 SYGVNS. With V trimmed by 3 bases and J by 2 bases, 5 bases remained unmatched. This CDR3 spans 16 amino acids. The CDR3 sequence: CASSDPGGRAYNEQFF. The CDR3 nucleotides are TGTGCCAGCAGTGATCCCGGCGGGAGGGCCTACAATGAGCAGTTCTTC. The entire variable domain, with the rest obtained from reference TRBV25-1 and TRBJ2-1, is as follows: EADIYQTPRYLVIGTGKKITLECSQTMGHDKMYWYQQDPGMELHLIHYSYGVNSTEKGDLSSESTVSRIRTEHFPLTLESARPSHTSQYLCASSDPGGRAYNEQFFGPGTRLTVL.

V and J are TRBV5-8 and TRBJ2-3; tentatively, D is TRBD2 (5 bases). The ends were cut back, 0 bases at V and 6 bases at J, with 8 bases in the middle. The CDR3 has 13 amino acids. Germline V gives CDR1 SGHTS, CDR2 YDEGEE. The DNA of the CDR3 is TGTGCCAGCAGCTTGGAGGGAGCCGATACGCAGTATTTT. It yields the protein CASSLEGADTQYF.

The genes are TRBV11-3 and TRBJ2-7, with 8 bases aligning to TRBD1. Trimming cost V 5 bases and J 5 bases; bases outside gene matches: 11. The CDR3 contains 15 residues. CDR1 is SGHNT and CDR2 is YENEEA in the germline V gene. CDR3 amino acids: CASSPRPGQDHEQYF. DNA for the CDR3: TGTGCCAGCAGCCCAAGGCCGGGACAGGACCACGAGCAGTACTTC.

The gene calls are TRBV11-1 and TRBJ2-7; TRBD1 aligns across 8 bases. The germline V gene has CDR1 SGHAT and CDR2 FQDESV (reference sequence). This CDR3 region has 15 residues. Trimming at V came to 6 bases and at J to 2 bases, leaving 9 bases not matched to a gene. CDR3 residues: CASSSQGAPTYEQYF. The CDR3 region has the DNA TGTGCCAGCAGTTCCCAGGGGGCGCCGACCTACGAGCAGTACTTC. The full variable domain, rest sourced from reference TRBV11-1 and TRBJ2-7, is EAEVAQSPRYKITEKSQAVAFWCDPISGHATLYWYRQILGQGPELLVQFQDESVVDDSQLPKDRFSAERLKGVDSTLKIQPAELGDSAMYLCASSSQGAPTYEQYFGPGTRLTVT.

The gene calls are TRBV7-9 and TRBJ1-1; 8 nucleotides line up with TRBD1. J lost 3 bases, V lost 6 bases, and 6 bases had no gene match. The germline V gene has CDR1 SEHNR and CDR2 FQNEAQ (reference sequence). The CDR3 is 14 residues long. The CDR3 reads CASRTGEGDTEAFF. CDR3 sequence (DNA): TGTGCCAGCAGGACAGGGGAGGGCGACACTGAAGCTTTCTTT.

This chain links TRBV2 with TRBJ2-1; 9 bases are a match to TRBD1. Germline V gene data show CDR1 as SNHLY and CDR2 as FYNNEI. The trim removed 2 bases at V and 8 bases at J, leaving 7 bases unmatched. This CDR3 contains 15 residues. CDR3 in DNA: TGTGCCAGCAGTGAACGGGACAGGGTATTTGATGAGCAGTTCTTC. Translation: CASSERDRVFDEQFF.

The V gene is TRBV11-2, the J gene TRBJ2-7; 13 nucleotides align to TRBD2. Trimming removed 1 base from V and 3 bases from J; junction bases left unmatched: 0. This CDR3 spans 15 amino acids. Germline CDR1 SGHAT, CDR2 FQNNGV. The CDR3 protein is CASSLGLAGGYEQYF. The CDR3, as DNA: TGTGCCAGCAGCTTAGGACTAGCGGGGGGCTACGAGCAGTACTTC.

The chain has TRBV30 and TRBJ2-7; 7 positions match TRBD1. CDR3 length: 14 residues. Germline CDR1 is GTSNPN and CDR2 is SVGIG (reference sequence). The trim removed 2 bases at V and 9 bases at J, leaving 13 bases unmatched. The CDR3 sequence is CAWSTGDGLKAQYF. DNA of the CDR3: TGTGCCTGGAGTACAGGGGACGGACTCAAGGCGCAGTACTTC.

The rearrangement links TRBV7-3 to TRBJ2-2, with D maybe TRBD1 (5 bases). Germline CDR1 is SGHTA and CDR2 is FQGTGA. CDR3 length: 15 residues. V gave up 1 base and J gave up 5 bases, with 11 bases separating them. This CDR3 reads CASSLNGRATGELFF. As DNA, the CDR3 is TGTGCCAGCAGCTTAAATGGCAGGGCGACCGGGGAGCTGTTTTTT.

V usage is TRBV11-3 and J usage is TRBJ2-1; 10 bases match TRBD2. The CDR3 is made up of 14 amino acids. The germline V gene has CDR1 SGHNT and CDR2 YENEEA. V was pared by 2 bases and J by 8 bases, with 3 bases of the junction left unmatched. Here the CDR3 DNA reads TGTGCCAGCAGCTTACTAGCGGGAGACTATGAGCAGTTCTTC. Amino acid sequence: CASSLLAGDYEQFF.

V usage is TRBV6-1 and J usage is TRBJ2-1; D perhaps matches TRBD1 (5 bases). Germline V gene data show CDR1 as MNHNS and CDR2 as SASEGT. The CDR3 is 17 residues long. V was shortened by 3 bases and J by 2 bases, with 17 bases between the two germline ends. CDR3 protein: CASSDQLIGDTYNEQFF. The CDR3 DNA reads TGTGCCAGCAGTGATCAACTTATAGGGGATACCTACAATGAGCAGTTCTTC.

The CDR3 here is CASSGKRNTEAFF. The CDR3 nucleotides are TGTGCCAGCAGCGGCAAAAGGAACACTGAAGCTTTCTTT. J is TRBJ1-1 and V is TRBV7-6; no clear D. Deletions cut 5 bases from V and 1 base from J, with 8 bases between. CDR1 SGHVS and CDR2 FNYEAQ come from the germline V gene. The CDR3 runs to 13 residues.

This clone has a single count. The V gene is TRBV19, the J gene TRBJ2-2; TRBD2 aligns across 12 bases. Losses at the gene ends were 5 bases for V and 9 bases for J; bases not matched to a gene: 7. The CDR3 contains 15 residues. The germline V gene encodes CDR1 LNHDA and CDR2 SQIVND (reference sequence). DNA of the CDR3: TGTGCCAGTAGTTGGACTAGCGGGATGTCTTGGGAGCTGTTTTTT. Encoded protein: CASSWTSGMSWELFF.

The chain links TRBV15 to TRBJ2-2, with D maybe TRBD2 (6 bases). The CDR3 extends over 16 amino acids. Germline V gene data show CDR1 as LNHNV and CDR2 as YYDKDF (reference sequence). The V end was cut by 0 bases, the J end by 7 bases, with 15 bases between. The CDR3 DNA is TGTGCCACCAGCAGAGACGCTTCTCCGGGGGACGGGGAGCTGTTTTTT. Its protein is CATSRDASPGDGELFF. Looking up the rest from reference TRBV15 and TRBJ2-2 gives the full variable domain: DAMVIQNPRYQVTQFGKPVTLSCSQTLNHNVMYWYQQKSSQAPKLLFHYYDKDFNNEADTPDNFQSRRPNTSFCFLDIRSPGLGDTAMYLCATSRDASPGDGELFFGEGSRLTVL.

The chain has TRBV3-1 (or the pseudogene TRBV3-2) and TRBJ2-5; 11 bases align to TRBD2. V dropped 2 bases and J dropped 5; count of bases not matched to a gene: 10. CDR3 length: 17 residues. In germline, CDR1 is LGHDT, CDR2 YNNKEL (reference sequence). The CDR3 spells CASSQPPTSGSGETQYF. CDR3 coding DNA: TGTGCCAGCAGCCAACCCCCTACTAGCGGGAGTGGTGAGACCCAGTACTTC.

The rearrangement uses TRBV27 and TRBJ1-1, with TRBD1 as a possible D gene (5 bases). The V end lost 5 bases, the J end lost 4 bases, and 20 bases lay between the germline ends. The CDR3 is made up of 16 amino acids. The germline V gene has CDR1 MNHEY and CDR2 SMNVEV (reference sequence). CDR3 in amino acids: CASSQQAGQSVTEAFF. CDR3 DNA sequence: TGTGCCAGCAGTCAACAAGCGGGGCAGTCGGTCACTGAAGCTTTCTTT.

The chain recombines TRBV12-3 or TRBV12-4 with TRBJ1-1; D is possibly TRBD1 (6 bases). With 5 bases removed from V and 8 bases from J, the gap between germline ends came to 9 bases. The CDR3 is made up of 11 amino acids. This chain's CDR3 is CASSLGQEAFF. Here the CDR3 DNA reads TGTGCCAGCAGTCTGGGACAAGAAGCTTTCTTT.

This clone was observed a handful of times. This sample also contains other DNA sequences that code for the same CDR3. The V gene is TRBV19, the J gene TRBJ2-7; TRBD2 matches at 7 bases. CDR3 length: 12 residues. Per germline, CDR1 LNHDA and CDR2 SQIVND (reference sequence). The V and J ends lost 4 bases and 4 bases, in that order; junction bases with no gene match: 1. CDR3 loop: CASSRGGYEQYF. The CDR3 DNA is TGTGCCAGTAGTAGGGGAGGGTACGAGCAGTACTTC.

The chain recombines TRBV19 with TRBJ2-1, with TRBD2 matching 14 bases. The V segment lost 6 bases and the J segment 5 bases; nucleotides outside the gene matches: 0. Germline-derived CDR1 and CDR2 are LNHDA and SQIVND (reference sequence). There are 14 residues in the CDR3. The CDR3 region is CASRTSGRDNEQFF. CDR3 nucleotides: TGTGCCAGTAGGACTAGCGGGAGGGACAATGAGCAGTTCTTC.

The chain is built from TRBV30 and TRBJ2-2; 9 nucleotides match TRBD1. There are 15 residues in the CDR3. V lost 3 bases, J lost 5 bases, and 7 bases stayed unmatched. Germline V lookup: CDR1 GTSNPN, CDR2 SVGIG (reference sequence). The CDR3 here is CAWRTGQGRTGELFF. The CDR3 DNA reads as TGTGCCTGGAGAACGGGACAGGGAAGAACCGGGGAGCTGTTTTTT.

The chain's CDR3 is CASPGFGVTYEQYF. The CDR3, as DNA: TGCGCCAGCCCTGGTTTTGGAGTTACCTACGAGCAGTACTTC. This chain joins TRBV10-1 and TRBJ2-7; the D is unclear. Trimming took 8 bases from V and 2 from J, leaving 16 bases between them. CDR1 WNHNN and CDR2 SYGVQD come from the germline V gene (reference sequence). The CDR3 spans 14 residues.

This rearrangement joins TRBV5-6 to TRBJ1-4; D remains unclear. V was clipped by 2 bases and J by 4 bases, with 9 bases between them. Germline-derived CDR1 and CDR2 are SGHDT and YYEEEE. The CDR3 consists of 14 residues. The CDR3 DNA is TGTGCCAGCAGCTTTGGGCCGGATAATGAAAAACTGTTTTTT. As protein: CASSFGPDNEKLFF.

The V and J genes are TRBV14 and TRBJ1-4; weak D call: TRBD1 (6 bases). This CDR3 comprises 15 residues. From germline, CDR1 is SGHDN and CDR2 FVKESK. The ends were cut back, 1 base at V and 6 bases at J, with 12 bases in the middle. The chain's CDR3 is CASSQATGWDEKLFF. The CDR3 DNA reads as TGTGCCAGCAGCCAAGCCACAGGGTGGGATGAAAAACTGTTTTTT. Full variable domain (missing parts from reference TRBV14 and TRBJ1-4): EAGVTQFPSHSVIEKGQTVTLRCDPISGHDNLYWYRRVMGKEIKFLLHFVKESKQDESGMPNNRFLAERTGGTYSTLKVQPAELEDSGVYFCASSQATGWDEKLFFGSGTQLSVL.

There are a few counts of this clone. The V gene is TRBV6-5, the J gene TRBJ1-2, with 9 bases matching TRBD1. The germline V gene encodes CDR1 MNHEY and CDR2 SVGAGI. V lost 6 bases, J lost 4 bases, and 6 bases stayed unmatched. The CDR3 covers 14 residues. The chain's CDR3 is CASSRDRVGYGYTF. CDR3 bases: TGTGCCAGCAGCCGGGACAGGGTCGGCTATGGCTACACCTTC.

The V call is TRBV29-1, the J call TRBJ2-3, with TRBD2 matching 15 bases. The CDR3 has 18 residues. Germline V gene lookup returns CDR1 SQVTM and CDR2 ANQGSEA. V gave up 7 bases and J gave up 1 base; unmatched junction bases: 12. In nucleotides, the CDR3 is TGCAGCGGGTTGGGACTAGCGGGAGGTAATTTTGGCACAGATACGCAGTATTTT. Translating it yields CSGLGLAGGNFGTDTQYF.

The V gene is TRBV6-1, the J gene TRBJ1-2; D might be TRBD1 (5 bases). The CDR3 runs 15 residues. The V end was cut by 1 base, the J end by 5 bases, with 14 bases between. Germline V lookup: CDR1 MNHNS, CDR2 SASEGT. CDR3 amino acids: CASSEEWGGSYGYTF. The CDR3 coding sequence is TGTGCCAGCAGTGAAGAATGGGGGGGATCTTATGGCTACACCTTC.

This clone has more than one count but fewer than ten. J is TRBJ2-5 and V is TRBV7-3, with 7 bases aligning to TRBD1. There are 15 residues in the CDR3. CDR1 and CDR2 (germline): SGHTA, FQGTGA. Trimming took 3 bases from V and 5 from J; bases not matched to a gene: 9. CDR3 DNA sequence: TGTGCCAGCAGCTTGGGACAGTCCAATGGGGAGACCCAGTACTTC. Its protein is CASSLGQSNGETQYF.